The T cell receptor (beta chain) under discussion was sequenced for a study of vaccination and CD4 T cells after COVID-19. This clonotype was recorded a few times. Its antigen is still unknown. An Oncomine TCR Beta short-read assay was used to sequence the DNA from cultured CD4+ T cells. TCRdb re-called the PCR reads with MiXCR, one entry per CDR3 protein. The sample holds under 8,500 distinct CDR3 sequences; about 48% are singletons and the top ten take approximately 20%. Treatment here: 10-day PBMC culture with coronavirus spike peptide pools or control peptides (ViraFEST assay). Collection of the unexposed donor's CD4+ T cells took place before the COVID-19 pandemic (2011-2018). The J segment lost 1 base and the V segment lost 8 bases, leaving 3 bases of the junction unmatched. Germline lookup yields CDR1 MNHNS and CDR2 SASEGT. This CDR3 has 13 residues.

The receptor's source is a human donor in good health. This rearrangement joins TRBV6-1 to TRBJ2-7, with TRBD1 matching 9 bases. Sequenced material: CD4+ T cells from blood, cultured in vitro. The CDR3 protein is CASGQGFSYEQYF. In nucleotides, the CDR3 is TGTGCCAGCGGACAGGGGTTTTCCTACGAGCAGTACTTC.